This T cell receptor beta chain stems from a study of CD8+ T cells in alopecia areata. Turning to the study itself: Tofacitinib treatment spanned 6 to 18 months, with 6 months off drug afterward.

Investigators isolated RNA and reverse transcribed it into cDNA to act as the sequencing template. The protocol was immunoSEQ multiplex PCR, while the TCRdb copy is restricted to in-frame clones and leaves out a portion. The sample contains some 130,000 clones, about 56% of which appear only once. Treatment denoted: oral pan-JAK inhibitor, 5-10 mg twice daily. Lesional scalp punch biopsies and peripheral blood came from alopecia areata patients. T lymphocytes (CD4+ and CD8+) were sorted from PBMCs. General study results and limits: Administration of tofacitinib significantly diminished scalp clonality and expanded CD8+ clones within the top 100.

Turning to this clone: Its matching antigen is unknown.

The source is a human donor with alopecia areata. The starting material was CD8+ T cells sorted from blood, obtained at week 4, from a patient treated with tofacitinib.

CDR3: CAWSPLGGSGTGELFF. DNA of the CDR3: TGTGCCTGGAGCCCCTTGGGGGGTTCGGGCACCGGGGAGCTGTTTTTT. The V gene is TRBV30, the J gene TRBJ2-2, with D possibly matching TRBD2 (6 bases). Deletions cut 3 bases from V and 4 bases from J, with 18 bases between. The V gene's germline CDR1 is GTSNPN and CDR2 SVGIG (reference sequence). The CDR3 totals 16 residues.